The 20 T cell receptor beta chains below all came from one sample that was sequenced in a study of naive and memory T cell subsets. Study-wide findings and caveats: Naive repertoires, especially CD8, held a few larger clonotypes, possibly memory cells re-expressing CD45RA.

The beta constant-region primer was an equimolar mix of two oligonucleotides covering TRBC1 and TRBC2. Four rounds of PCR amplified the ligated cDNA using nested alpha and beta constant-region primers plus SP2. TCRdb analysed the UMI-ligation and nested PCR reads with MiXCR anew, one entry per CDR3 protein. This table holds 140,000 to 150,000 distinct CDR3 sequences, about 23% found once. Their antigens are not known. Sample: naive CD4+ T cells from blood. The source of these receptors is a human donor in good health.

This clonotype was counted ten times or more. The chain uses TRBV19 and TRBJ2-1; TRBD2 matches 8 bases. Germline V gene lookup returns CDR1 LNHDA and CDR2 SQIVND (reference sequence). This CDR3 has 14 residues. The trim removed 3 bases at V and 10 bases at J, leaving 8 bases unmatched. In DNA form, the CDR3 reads TGTGCCAGTAGTATTGACGGGAGGGCCCAGGAGCAGTTCTTC. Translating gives CASSIDGRAQEQFF. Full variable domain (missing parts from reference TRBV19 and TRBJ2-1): DGGITQSPKYLFRKEGQNVTLSCEQNLNHDAMYWYRQDPGQGLRLIYYSQIVNDFQKGDIAEGYSVSREKKESFPLTVTSAQKNPTAFYLCASSIDGRAQEQFFGPGTRLTVL.

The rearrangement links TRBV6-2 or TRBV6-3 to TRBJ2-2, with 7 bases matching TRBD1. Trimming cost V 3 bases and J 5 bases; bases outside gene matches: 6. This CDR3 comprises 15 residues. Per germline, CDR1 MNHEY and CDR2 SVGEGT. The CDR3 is CASSYVKGATGELFF. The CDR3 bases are TGTGCCAGCAGTTATGTGAAGGGGGCGACCGGGGAGCTGTTTTTT.

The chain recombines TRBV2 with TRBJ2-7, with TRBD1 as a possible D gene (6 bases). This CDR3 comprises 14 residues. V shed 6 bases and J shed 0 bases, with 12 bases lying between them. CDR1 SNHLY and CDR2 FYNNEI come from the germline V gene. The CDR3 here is CASRSTGSSYEQYF. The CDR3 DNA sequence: TGTGCCAGCAGGTCGACAGGCAGCTCCTACGAGCAGTACTTC. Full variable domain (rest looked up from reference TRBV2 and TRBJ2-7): EPEVTQTPSHQVTQMGQEVILRCVPISNHLYFYWYRQILGQKVEFLVSFYNNEISEKSEIFDDQFSVERPDGSNFTLKIRSTKLEDSAMYFCASRSTGSSYEQYFGPGTRLTVT.

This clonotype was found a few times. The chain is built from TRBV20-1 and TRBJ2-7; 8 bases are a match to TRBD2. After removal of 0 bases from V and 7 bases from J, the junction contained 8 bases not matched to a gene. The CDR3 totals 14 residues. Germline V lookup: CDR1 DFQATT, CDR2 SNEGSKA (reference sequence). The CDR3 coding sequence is TGCAGTGCTAGAGACCCAGCGGGAGTGAGGGAGCAGTACTTC. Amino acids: CSARDPAGVREQYF.

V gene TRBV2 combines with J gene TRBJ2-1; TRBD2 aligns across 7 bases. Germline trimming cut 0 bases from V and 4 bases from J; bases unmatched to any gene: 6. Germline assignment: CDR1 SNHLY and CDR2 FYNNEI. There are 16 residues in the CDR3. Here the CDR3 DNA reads TGTGCCAGCAGTGAAGCGGGAGCGGGACGGTACAATGAGCAGTTCTTC. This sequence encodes CASSEAGAGRYNEQFF.

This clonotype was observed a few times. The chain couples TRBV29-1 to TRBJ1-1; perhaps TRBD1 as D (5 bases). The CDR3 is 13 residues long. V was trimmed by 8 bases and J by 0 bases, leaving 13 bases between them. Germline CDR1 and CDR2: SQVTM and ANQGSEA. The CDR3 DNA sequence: TGCAGCTGTCTGGGGCTAATGAACACTGAAGCTTTCTTT. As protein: CSCLGLMNTEAFF.

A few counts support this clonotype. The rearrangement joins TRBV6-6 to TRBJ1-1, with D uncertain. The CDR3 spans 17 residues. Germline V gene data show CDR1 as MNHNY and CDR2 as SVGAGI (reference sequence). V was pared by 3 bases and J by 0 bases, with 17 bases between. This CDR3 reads CASSYSRATRVNTEAFF. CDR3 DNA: TGTGCCAGCAGTTATTCGCGGGCCACAAGGGTGAACACTGAAGCTTTCTTT.

The CDR3 region is CASSLVQGAYEKLFF. In DNA form, the CDR3 reads TGTGCCAGCAGCTTAGTACAGGGGGCGTATGAAAAACTGTTTTTT. The V gene is TRBV7-9, the J gene TRBJ1-4, with 9 bases identical to TRBD1. Germline-derived CDR1 and CDR2 are SEHNR and FQNEAQ (reference sequence). This CDR3 comprises 15 residues. The junction had 3 bases not matched to a gene; V was cut back by 1 base and J by 6 bases.

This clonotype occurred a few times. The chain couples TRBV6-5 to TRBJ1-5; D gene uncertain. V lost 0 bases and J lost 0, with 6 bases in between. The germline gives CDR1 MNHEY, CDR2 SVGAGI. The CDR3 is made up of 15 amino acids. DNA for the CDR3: TGTGCCAGCAGTTACTCGCCTGGTAGCAATCAGCCCCAGCATTTT. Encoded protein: CASSYSPGSNQPQHF.

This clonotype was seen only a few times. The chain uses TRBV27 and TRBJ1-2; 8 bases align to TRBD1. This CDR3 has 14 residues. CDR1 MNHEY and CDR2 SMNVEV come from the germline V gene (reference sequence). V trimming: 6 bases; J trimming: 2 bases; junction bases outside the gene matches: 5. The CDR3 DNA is TGTGCCAGCAGGCGACAGGGGATGAACTATGGCTACACCTTC. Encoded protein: CASRRQGMNYGYTF.

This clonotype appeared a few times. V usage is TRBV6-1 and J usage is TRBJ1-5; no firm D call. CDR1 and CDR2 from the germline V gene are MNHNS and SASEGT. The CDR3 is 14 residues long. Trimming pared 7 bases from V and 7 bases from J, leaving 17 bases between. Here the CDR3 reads CASTRTSVGQPQHF. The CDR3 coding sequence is TGTGCCAGCACCCGGACGTCGGTGGGACAGCCCCAGCATTTT.

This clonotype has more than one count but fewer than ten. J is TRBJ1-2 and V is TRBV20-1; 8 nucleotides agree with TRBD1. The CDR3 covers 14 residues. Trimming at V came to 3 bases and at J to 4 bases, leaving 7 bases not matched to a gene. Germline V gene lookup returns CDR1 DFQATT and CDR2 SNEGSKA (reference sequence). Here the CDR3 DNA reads TGCAGTGCTAGTTTGGCGGGACAGGCCTATGGCTACACCTTC. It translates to CSASLAGQAYGYTF.

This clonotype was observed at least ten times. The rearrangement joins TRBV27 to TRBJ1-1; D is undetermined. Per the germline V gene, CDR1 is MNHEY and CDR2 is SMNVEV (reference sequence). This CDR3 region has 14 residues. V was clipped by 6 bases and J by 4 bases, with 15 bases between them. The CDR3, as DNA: TGTGCCAGCAGAGATGCGGGGTTTTTCACTGAAGCTTTCTTT. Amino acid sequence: CASRDAGFFTEAFF.

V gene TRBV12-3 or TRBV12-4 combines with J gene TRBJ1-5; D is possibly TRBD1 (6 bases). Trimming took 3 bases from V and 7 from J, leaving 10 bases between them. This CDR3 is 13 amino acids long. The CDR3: CASSLYGGQPQHF. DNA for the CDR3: TGTGCCAGCAGTTTGTACGGGGGCCAGCCCCAGCATTTT.

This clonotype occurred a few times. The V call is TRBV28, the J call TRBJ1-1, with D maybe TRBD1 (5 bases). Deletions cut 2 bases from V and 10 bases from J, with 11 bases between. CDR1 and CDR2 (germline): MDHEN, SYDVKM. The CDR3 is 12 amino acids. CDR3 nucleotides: TGTGCCAGCAGTTTAGAGTCCAGGGCAGCTTTCTTT. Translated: CASSLESRAAFF.

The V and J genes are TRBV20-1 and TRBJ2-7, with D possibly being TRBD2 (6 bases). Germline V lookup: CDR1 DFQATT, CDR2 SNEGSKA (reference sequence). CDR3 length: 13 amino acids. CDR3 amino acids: CSVSGTLNGEQYF. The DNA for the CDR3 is TGCAGCGTTAGCGGAACGCTTAACGGCGAGCAGTACTTC.

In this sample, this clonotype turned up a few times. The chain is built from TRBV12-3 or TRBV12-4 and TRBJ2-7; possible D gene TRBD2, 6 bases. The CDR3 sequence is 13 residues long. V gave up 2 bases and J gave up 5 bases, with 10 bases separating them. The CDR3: CASSLIWEDEQYF. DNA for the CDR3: TGTGCCAGCAGTTTAATTTGGGAGGACGAGCAGTACTTC.

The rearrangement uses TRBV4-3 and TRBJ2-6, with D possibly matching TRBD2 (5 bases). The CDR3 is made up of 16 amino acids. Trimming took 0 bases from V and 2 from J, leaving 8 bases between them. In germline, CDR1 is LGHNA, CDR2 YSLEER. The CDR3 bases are TGCGCCAGCAGCCAAGATAGAGCGGCTGGGGCCAACGTCCTGACTTTC. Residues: CASSQDRAAGANVLTF.

The CDR3 here is CASSPRAATNYGYTF. In nucleotides, the CDR3 is TGTGCCAGCAGTCCCAGGGCAGCGACTAACTATGGCTACACCTTC. The gene calls are TRBV6-6 and TRBJ1-2; possible D gene TRBD1, 5 bases. Germline lookup yields CDR1 MNHNY and CDR2 SVGAGI (reference sequence). V lost 5 bases and J 0 bases, leaving 13 bases between the germline ends. CDR3 size: 15 residues.

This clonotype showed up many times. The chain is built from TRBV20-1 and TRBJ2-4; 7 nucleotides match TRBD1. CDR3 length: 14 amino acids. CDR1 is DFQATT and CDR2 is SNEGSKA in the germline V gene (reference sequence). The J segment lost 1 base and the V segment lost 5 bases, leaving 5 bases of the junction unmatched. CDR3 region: CSALLTGAKNIQYF. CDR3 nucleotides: TGCAGTGCTCTTCTGACAGGGGCCAAAAACATTCAGTACTTC.